The present T cell receptor (beta chain) was sequenced within a study of cytomegalovirus exposure and HLA in healthy donors. Study-wide results and limits: Many donors shared some public TCRs, even though most TCR sequences were rare.

The PCR had 60 Vbeta and 13 Jbeta primers. Repertoires were generated with immunoSEQ multiplex PCR, while TCRdb's copy carries only in-frame clones and drops some. The sample holds 30,000 to 35,000 clones, 65% to 70% seen once. Details on this clone: Its cognate antigen is unknown.

Trimming cost V 9 bases and J 3 bases; bases outside gene matches: 5. In germline, CDR1 is SNHLY, CDR2 FYNNEI. The CDR3 spans 12 residues. V and J are TRBV2 and TRBJ2-7, with 7 nucleotides matching TRBD1. This TCR derives from a man aged 35-49 years in good health and CMV-seropositive. Input material: PBMCs. CDR3 loop: CASRDRVYEQYF. Written as DNA, the CDR3 is TGTGCCAGTAGAGACAGGGTCTACGAGCAGTACTTC. Using reference TRBV2 and TRBJ2-7 for the parts outside the CDR3, the full variable domain is EPEVTQTPSHQVTQMGQEVILRCVPISNHLYFYWYRQILGQKVEFLVSFYNNEISEKSEIFDDQFSVERPDGSNFTLKIRSTKLEDSAMYFCASRDRVYEQYFGPGTRLTVT.